What follows are 17 T cell receptor beta chains derived from one specimen sequenced in a study of patients and donors after allogeneic stem cell transplantation. TCRdb redid the calling of the RT-PCR reads with MiXCR, one entry per CDR3 protein. Counted here are under 200,000 distinct CDR3 sequences, around 28% occurring once; the ten biggest clones make up 3.2%. The sample taken for sequencing was blood, either unsorted or a sorted T cell fraction (not recorded which). Receptors originate from a human donor who was either an allogeneic HSCT recipient or a stem cell or donor lymphocyte infusion donor (not recorded which). It is not recorded whose cells these are; they may come from a transplant donor.

The rearrangement joins TRBV6-5 to TRBJ1-2; D unclear. The V gene lost 5 bases and the J gene lost 2 bases, with 12 bases spanning the gap. This CDR3 spans 14 amino acids. Germline assignment: CDR1 MNHEY and CDR2 SVGAGI. CDR3: CASSALGLNYGYTF. CDR3 in DNA: TGTGCCAGCAGTGCTCTTGGGTTGAACTATGGCTACACCTTC.

The CDR3 sequence is CASSPGQGENIQYF. CDR3 DNA sequence: TGCGCCAGCAGCCCCGGGCAGGGGGAAAACATTCAGTACTTC. The chain uses TRBV4-3 and TRBJ2-4; TRBD1 aligns across 7 bases. This CDR3 has 14 amino acids. In germline, CDR1 is LGHNA, CDR2 YSLEER. V was pared by 4 bases and J by 5 bases, with 5 bases of the junction left unmatched.

The V and J genes are TRBV10-3 and TRBJ2-7, with D perhaps TRBD1 or TRBD2 (5 bases each). The CDR3 sequence is 12 residues long. Between the trimmed V and J ends, which lost 6 bases and 4 bases, there was a span of 10 bases. From germline, CDR1 is ENHRY and CDR2 SYGVKD. Here the CDR3 reads CAIRGPSYEQYF. The CDR3 DNA reads TGTGCCATCAGGGGACCCAGTTACGAGCAGTACTTC.

This clonotype was seen a few times. The V gene is TRBV9, the J gene TRBJ1-4; D ambiguous. Deletions cut 4 bases from V and 14 bases from J, with 15 bases between. The CDR3 has 12 residues. Germline V gives CDR1 SGDLS, CDR2 YYNGEE. In nucleotides, the CDR3 is TGTGCCAGCAGCCCCGGACCTACGGCCCTGTTTTTT. It translates to CASSPGPTALFF.

V gene TRBV5-6 combines with J gene TRBJ2-7; D is perhaps TRBD1 or TRBD2 (5 bases each). Trimming stripped 2 bases from V and 4 bases from J, with 13 bases between. This CDR3 spans 14 amino acids. Germline V lookup: CDR1 SGHDT, CDR2 YYEEEE. The CDR3 reads CASSLGTGTYEQYF. The CDR3 DNA is TGTGCCAGCAGCTTAGGGACCGGAACGTACGAGCAGTACTTC.

The chain combines TRBV30 with TRBJ1-5; D possibly corresponds to TRBD1 (5 bases). V lost 4 bases and J lost 0, with 10 bases in between. CDR3 length equals 14 residues. The germline gives CDR1 GTSNPN, CDR2 SVGIG (reference sequence). The chain's CDR3 is CAWKGRYSNQPQHF. CDR3 nucleotide sequence: TGTGCCTGGAAGGGACGGTATAGCAATCAGCCCCAGCATTTT.

The count of this clonotype is one. Written as DNA, the CDR3 is TGTGCCACCAGCCCGGGACAGGGGCGGTACGAGCAGTACTTC. Residues: CATSPGQGRYEQYF. The chain employs TRBV24-1 and TRBJ2-7, with 10 bases aligning to TRBD1. With 7 bases clipped from V and 4 bases from J, the junction kept 6 bases outside the gene matches. Germline loops: CDR1 KGHDR, CDR2 SFDVKD. The length of the CDR3 is 14 residues.

The sample holds a few counts of this clonotype. The rearrangement joins TRBV29-1 to TRBJ1-1; D is perhaps TRBD1 (6 bases). Trimming removed 3 bases at V and 3 bases at J, with 8 bases between. CDR1 and CDR2 (germline): SQVTM, ANQGSEA. The CDR3 consists of 12 residues. This chain's CDR3 is CSVDRGDTEAFF. The CDR3 nucleotides are TGCAGCGTTGACAGGGGCGACACTGAAGCTTTCTTT.

The rearrangement joins TRBV7-3 to TRBJ2-2; D call uncertain. The V and J ends lost 2 bases and 5 bases respectively, with 6 bases between them. The V gene's germline CDR1 is SGHTA and CDR2 FQGTGA. The CDR3 runs 13 residues. CDR3 residues: CASSLLGTGELFF. The CDR3 bases are TGTGCCAGCAGCTTACTGGGAACCGGGGAGCTGTTTTTT.

The V gene is TRBV7-9, the J gene TRBJ2-7; D gene uncertain. Per the germline V gene, CDR1 is SEHNR and CDR2 is FQNEAQ (reference sequence). This CDR3 region has 15 residues. The V end was cut by 0 bases, the J end by 3 bases, with 12 bases between. This CDR3 is CASSLAWEDYYEQYF. The CDR3 DNA sequence: TGTGCCAGCAGCTTAGCCTGGGAAGATTACTACGAGCAGTACTTC.

The gene calls are TRBV10-3 and TRBJ2-5; tentatively, D is TRBD1 (6 bases). Trimming shortened V by 10 bases and J by 1 base, and 16 bases separated the two germline ends. Germline assignment: CDR1 ENHRY and CDR2 SYGVKD. The CDR3 contains 14 residues. The CDR3 region has the DNA TGTGCCAGCGCCCCGGGACAAGTCCAAGAGACCCAGTACTTC. Its translation: CASAPGQVQETQYF.

The chain uses TRBV18 and TRBJ2-7; a possible D gene is TRBD1 (5 bases). Germline CDR1 is KGHSH and CDR2 is LQKENI. Between the trimmed V and J ends, which lost 1 base and 2 bases, there was a span of 15 bases. The CDR3 has 16 residues. CDR3 sequence reads: CASSPQDRTLTYEQYF. In nucleotides, the CDR3 is TGTGCCAGCTCACCACAAGATAGGACACTAACCTACGAGCAGTACTTC.

This clonotype was detected only a few times. J is TRBJ2-1 and V is TRBV27; a possible D gene is TRBD1 (6 bases). From germline, CDR1 is MNHEY and CDR2 SMNVEV (reference sequence). V dropped 6 bases and J dropped 9 bases, with 12 bases sitting between them. The CDR3 has 12 residues. CDR3: CASRTGQREQFF. In nucleotides, the CDR3 is TGTGCCAGCAGAACAGGGCAGCGTGAGCAGTTCTTC.

This clonotype has more than one count but fewer than ten. The rearrangement links TRBV6-5 to TRBJ1-2, with 8 bases lining up with TRBD1. The germline V gene encodes CDR1 MNHEY and CDR2 SVGAGI. Germline trimming cut 0 bases from V and 4 bases from J; bases unmatched to any gene: 1. CDR3 length: 14 residues. CDR3 sequence reads: CASSYSDRAYGYTF. The DNA for the CDR3 is TGTGCCAGCAGTTACTCGGACAGGGCCTATGGCTACACCTTC.

V and J are TRBV6-2 or TRBV6-3 and TRBJ2-7; 7 bases are shared with TRBD2. CDR1 MNHEY and CDR2 SVGEGT come from the germline V gene. CDR3 size: 15 residues. Trimming cost V 2 bases and J 6 bases; bases outside gene matches: 10. CDR3 protein: CASSYQDGREAEQYF. The CDR3 nucleotides read TGTGCCAGCAGTTACCAAGACGGCCGGGAGGCCGAGCAGTACTTC.

V usage is TRBV4-3 and J usage is TRBJ2-2, with 8 bases lining up with TRBD2. CDR1 is LGHNA and CDR2 is YSLEER in the germline V gene. The junction had 9 bases not matched to a gene; V was cut back by 0 bases and J by 0 bases. CDR3 length equals 19 residues. In nucleotides, the CDR3 is TGCGCCAGCAGCCAAGATCCGGGACTAGGAGCCTCGAACACCGGGGAGCTGTTTTTT. It is translated as CASSQDPGLGASNTGELFF.

A few counts support this clonotype. The genes are TRBV9 and TRBJ2-5, with D possibly called TRBD1 or TRBD2 (7 bases each). The V gene's germline CDR1 is SGDLS and CDR2 YYNGEE. This CDR3 has 15 residues. The germline V and J ends were trimmed by 4 bases and 2 bases, with 15 bases remaining between them. The CDR3, as DNA: TGTGCCAGCAGCCCAGGGGGGGCTATACAAGAGACCCAGTACTTC. It specifies CASSPGGAIQETQYF.